The source of this T cell receptor (beta chain) is a study of T-cell memory formation after mild COVID-19. As for the study in general: Among the donors, TCR clusters were largely specific to each donor.

Overall study findings and caveats: Pre-infection memory showed some responding clones, and this suggested that cross-reactive memory joined.

This clonotype was seen more than once but under ten times. Its antigen is not known. In TCRdb, the 5' RACE reads were re-called with MiXCR into one record per CDR3 protein. The repertoire holds roughly 450,000 distinct CDR3 sequences, with 18% as singletons. V shed 7 bases and J shed 6 bases, with 7 bases lying between them. This CDR3 region has 11 residues. Germline lookup yields CDR1 KGHDR and CDR2 SFDVKD. The origin of this receptor is an adult woman who had mild COVID-19 (a few samples of this study predate the infection). Cell type and time point are not known. Material for sequencing was PBMCs or a T cell subset sorted from them (not recorded which). The chain couples TRBV24-1 to TRBJ2-3, with unresolved D. CDR3 residues: CATSQGDTQYF. The DNA for the CDR3 is TGTGCCACCAGCCAAGGGGATACGCAGTATTTT.